Shown below are 28 T cell receptor beta chains from a single sample sequenced in a study of T-cell reconstitution after alpha-beta-depleted transplantation in children. Preparing the TCRbeta library involved the use of unique molecular identifiers. TCRdb used MiXCR to reprocess the PCR reads, holding one entry per CDR3 protein. Here the sample spans around 500,000 distinct CDR3 sequences, 20% to 25% being singletons. The sequencing used PBMCs, mostly from graft donor cells, collected 360 days after TCRalphabeta/CD19-depleted stem cell transplant. Every receptor here comes from a boy in the first two years of life who had a stem cell transplant for acute myeloid leukemia, so the T cells may come from the graft donor.

The chain uses TRBV27 and TRBJ2-2; D not resolved. The CDR3 is 14 amino acids. V lost 5 bases to trimming and J lost 5 bases, with 12 bases between them. Per germline, CDR1 MNHEY and CDR2 SMNVEV (reference sequence). The CDR3 sequence is CASSPHRPTGELFF. CDR3 sequence (DNA): TGTGCCAGCAGTCCCCATCGGCCGACCGGGGAGCTGTTTTTT.

The CDR3 DNA sequence: TGCGCCAGCAGCCCTTTACAGGGAAGCTATGAGCAGTTCTTC. As protein: CASSPLQGSYEQFF. The chain has TRBV5-1 and TRBJ2-1; D possibly corresponds to TRBD1 (6 bases). The CDR3 has 14 residues. From germline, CDR1 is SGHRS and CDR2 YFSETQ. V was cut by 4 bases and J by 8 bases, with 16 bases left in between.

The V gene is TRBV21-1, the J gene TRBJ1-1. TRBV21-1 is an annotated pseudogene. This CDR3 is built from 12 residues. The CDR3 here is CASSKWDTEAFF. CDR3 DNA: TGTGCCAGCAGCAAGTGGGACACTGAAGCTTTCTTT.

The genes are TRBV20-1 and TRBJ1-1; D gene unclear. The CDR3 is 14 amino acids. The V end lost 0 bases, the J end lost 0 bases, and 8 bases lay between the germline ends. Per the germline V gene, CDR1 is DFQATT and CDR2 is SNEGSKA (reference sequence). The DNA for the CDR3 is TGCAGTGCTAGAGAGTTTAGTATGAACACTGAAGCTTTCTTT. Its translation is CSAREFSMNTEAFF.

At least ten counts were recorded for this clonotype. This chain joins TRBV10-3 and TRBJ2-7; D not certain. Trimming pared 2 bases from V and 0 bases from J, leaving 11 bases between. CDR1 is ENHRY, CDR2 SYGVKD, per germline. The CDR3 is made up of 15 amino acids. The chain's CDR3 is CAISEPGLSSYEQYF. The CDR3 DNA sequence: TGTGCCATCAGTGAGCCCGGGTTGAGCTCCTACGAGCAGTACTTC.

The CDR3 protein is CSARVSGGPYNEQFF. The DNA of the CDR3 is TGCAGTGCTAGAGTAAGCGGGGGCCCTTACAATGAGCAGTTCTTC. This sequence joins TRBV20-1 and TRBJ2-1; 8 nucleotides line up with TRBD2. The CDR3 has 15 residues. The J segment lost 4 bases and the V segment lost 1 base, leaving 6 bases of the junction unmatched. Germline values: CDR1 DFQATT, CDR2 SNEGSKA (reference sequence).

In this sample, this clonotype turned up a few times. This rearrangement joins TRBV15 to TRBJ2-5; a weak D match, TRBD1 (5 bases). Trimming shortened V by 0 bases and J by 4 bases, and 9 bases separated the two germline ends. The germline V gene encodes CDR1 LNHNV and CDR2 YYDKDF (reference sequence). The CDR3 is 14 residues long. The chain's CDR3 is CATSREAGLETQYF. The CDR3, as DNA: TGTGCCACCAGCAGAGAGGCAGGGTTAGAGACCCAGTACTTC.

This chain connects TRBV4-2 to TRBJ2-1; possibly TRBD2 for D (6 bases). Between the trimmed V and J ends, which lost 2 bases and 8 bases, there was a span of 13 bases. The V gene's germline CDR1 is LGHNA and CDR2 YNFKEQ. CDR3 size: 14 residues. The CDR3 region is CASSQRRDGDEQFF. The CDR3 DNA reads TGTGCCAGCAGCCAAAGGAGGGATGGAGATGAGCAGTTCTTC.

This clonotype was seen repeatedly, ten times or more. The J gene is TRBJ2-5, the V gene TRBV27; perhaps TRBD2 as D (6 bases). CDR1 and CDR2 from the germline V gene are MNHEY and SMNVEV (reference sequence). The CDR3 covers 14 residues. V shed 7 bases and J shed 0 bases, with 12 bases lying between them. The DNA of the CDR3 is TGTGCCAGCAAGGGCGGGGTGTACCAAGAGACCCAGTACTTC. Translation: CASKGGVYQETQYF.

This clonotype was seen more than once but under ten times. This sequence joins TRBV7-9 and TRBJ2-1; 11 bases fit TRBD2. CDR3 size: 15 residues. V was pared by 3 bases and J by 4 bases, with 2 bases of the junction left unmatched. Germline CDR1 reads SEHNR; CDR2 reads FQNEAQ (reference sequence). The CDR3 protein is CASSLGLAAYNEQFF. The CDR3 DNA reads as TGTGCCAGCAGCTTGGGACTAGCGGCGTACAATGAGCAGTTCTTC.

The chain employs TRBV11-2 and TRBJ2-3; 8 nucleotides agree with TRBD2. V lost 3 bases, J lost 8 bases, and 16 bases stayed unmatched. Germline CDR1 and CDR2: SGHAT and FQNNGV. This CDR3 has 17 residues. The CDR3 DNA follows: TGTGCCAGCAGCTTCTCTATGTATCTTGAAGCGGGGGTTACGCAGTATTTT. It yields the protein CASSFSMYLEAGVTQYF.

The V gene is TRBV12-3 or TRBV12-4, the J gene TRBJ1-1; no definite D call. V was trimmed by 6 bases and J by 10 bases, leaving 24 bases between them. The CDR3 covers 15 residues. CDR3 loop: CASSLDAGPTRRAFF. CDR3 bases: TGTGCCAGCAGCCTAGATGCCGGGCCAACTAGGCGAGCTTTCTTT.

This clonotype was recorded a few times. This CDR3 reads CASSLYPSSFPSEQYF. CDR3 nucleotides: TGTGCCAGCAGTTTGTACCCTAGCAGTTTCCCCTCCGAGCAGTACTTC. This chain connects TRBV27 to TRBJ2-7; tentative D call: TRBD2 (5 bases). The CDR3 is 16 amino acids. Trimming stripped 3 bases from V and 6 bases from J, with 21 bases between. CDR1 is MNHEY, CDR2 SMNVEV, per germline (reference sequence).

The genes are TRBV29-1 and TRBJ2-1; the match to TRBD2 covers 11 bases. The germline gives CDR1 SQVTM, CDR2 ANQGSEA. This CDR3 region has 14 residues. The V gene end was trimmed by 6 bases and the J gene end by 4 bases; junction bases not matched to a gene: 5. CDR3 DNA sequence: TGCAGCGTCGGAACTAGCGGGGGATACAATGAGCAGTTCTTC. It is translated as CSVGTSGGYNEQFF.

In its sample, this clonotype was seen many times. The chain recombines TRBV5-1 with TRBJ2-7; the match to TRBD1 covers 8 bases. CDR3 length: 15 amino acids. The germline CDR1 and CDR2 sequences are SGHRS and YFSETQ. Trimming removed 4 bases from V and 3 bases from J; junction bases left unmatched: 9. The CDR3 spells CASSQDRQGIYEQYF. DNA for the CDR3: TGCGCCAGCAGCCAGGACAGACAGGGGATCTACGAGCAGTACTTC.

This clonotype was detected only a few times. This chain joins TRBV7-2 and TRBJ1-1; the D gene is possibly TRBD1 (6 bases). Germline V gene sequence: CDR1 SGHTA, CDR2 FQGNSA. Trimming removed 5 bases from V and 4 bases from J, with 11 bases in between. The CDR3 has 13 residues. CDR3 sequence: CASSPWGATEAFF. The CDR3 DNA reads as TGTGCCAGCAGCCCCTGGGGGGCCACTGAAGCTTTCTTT.

The chain uses TRBV14 and TRBJ2-1; D ambiguous. CDR3 length: 14 amino acids. CDR1 and CDR2 (germline): SGHDN, FVKESK. V was cut by 0 bases and J by 6 bases, with 9 bases left in between. The CDR3, as DNA: TGTGCCAGCAGCCAAGATATACAGATCAATGAGCAGTTCTTC. Its translation is CASSQDIQINEQFF.

The gene calls are TRBV7-2 and TRBJ2-1; 9 bases map to TRBD2. V trimming: 1 base; J trimming: 6 bases; junction bases outside the gene matches: 7. The CDR3 consists of 16 residues. CDR1 is SGHTA and CDR2 is FQGNSA in the germline V gene. CDR3 bases: TGTGCCAGCAGCTTAGATATAGCGGGGGCCGGCAATGAGCAGTTCTTC. Translating it yields CASSLDIAGAGNEQFF.

This clonotype has at least ten counts. V usage is TRBV5-1 and J usage is TRBJ2-5; the D call may be TRBD1 or TRBD2 (5 bases each). The ends were cut back, 4 bases at V and 2 bases at J, with 15 bases in the middle. Germline CDR1 SGHRS, CDR2 YFSETQ. This CDR3 comprises 15 residues. The CDR3 region is CASSPASRVQETQYF. The CDR3 DNA sequence: TGCGCCAGCAGCCCGGCTAGCAGGGTTCAAGAGACCCAGTACTTC.

V usage is TRBV12-3 or TRBV12-4 and J usage is TRBJ2-1; weak D call: TRBD2 (6 bases). V was pared by 6 bases and J by 2 bases, with 17 bases between. The length of the CDR3 is 16 residues. This chain's CDR3 is CASSRGGITPYNEQFF. CDR3 nucleotides: TGTGCCAGCAGCCGTGGGGGGATTACCCCCTACAATGAGCAGTTCTTC.

This chain links TRBV7-2 with TRBJ2-1; D is undetermined. This CDR3 region has 16 residues. V was shortened by 0 bases and J by 4 bases, with 13 bases between the two germline ends. Germline V gives CDR1 SGHTA, CDR2 FQGNSA. The CDR3 DNA follows: TGTGCCAGCAGCTTAGCGTTAGGGTTTGGGTACAATGAGCAGTTCTTC. Protein: CASSLALGFGYNEQFF.

The chain carries TRBV11-2 and TRBJ2-7; tentatively, D is TRBD1 or TRBD2 (5 bases each). The CDR3 has 15 amino acids. From germline, CDR1 is SGHAT and CDR2 FQNNGV. Trimming cost V 5 bases and J 0 bases, with 14 bases left between them. The DNA of the CDR3 is TGTGCCAGCAGCCCTTTGGGACGGAGCTCCTACGAGCAGTACGTC. Protein product: CASSPLGRSSYEQYV.

This clonotype was picked up many times. This CDR3 reads CASSSRDRDQETQYF. DNA of the CDR3: TGTGCCAGCAGCTCCCGGGACAGGGATCAAGAGACCCAGTACTTC. The chain recombines TRBV7-9 with TRBJ2-5; TRBD1 agrees at 9 bases. V was clipped by 4 bases and J by 2 bases; unmatched bases: 5. Germline CDR1 reads SEHNR; CDR2 reads FQNEAQ (reference sequence). The CDR3 runs 15 residues.

The chain is built from TRBV6-5 and TRBJ1-1, with a weak D call TRBD1 (5 bases). There are 17 residues in the CDR3. Germline loops: CDR1 MNHEY, CDR2 SVGAGI. With 4 bases removed from V and 6 bases from J, the gap between germline ends came to 24 bases. The CDR3 reads CASSSWLRLGDHAEAFF. CDR3 nucleotide sequence: TGTGCCAGCAGTTCCTGGCTGCGGCTAGGGGATCACGCTGAAGCTTTCTTT.

The V and J genes are TRBV18 and TRBJ2-7; perhaps TRBD1 as D (6 bases). Germline CDR1 is KGHSH and CDR2 is LQKENI. The CDR3 consists of 16 residues. The germline V and J ends were trimmed by 5 bases and 5 bases, with 22 bases remaining between them. CDR3 amino acids: CASSIRSGARIHEQYV. Written as DNA, the CDR3 is TGTGCCAGCTCAATTAGGTCAGGGGCGAGAATCCACGAGCAGTACGTC.

Notes on this clonotype: The junction shows a germline mismatch at one end, possibly a read error. The rearrangement joins TRBV20-1 to TRBJ2-6; TRBD2 matches 10 bases. In germline, CDR1 is DFQATT, CDR2 SNEGSKA (reference sequence). This CDR3 has 18 amino acids. The CDR3 protein is CSVRGQERGGSGANVLTF. CDR3 DNA: TGCAGTGTTAGAGGTCAGGAGCGGGGGGGCTCTGGGGCCAACGTCCTGACTTTC.

V gene TRBV7-8 combines with J gene TRBJ2-1, with 8 bases aligning to TRBD2. Germline V CDR1 and CDR2: SGHVS, FQNEAQ. Trimming cost V 8 bases and J 8 bases; bases outside gene matches: 11. The CDR3 is made up of 14 amino acids. The CDR3 region has the DNA TGTGCCAGCTTCGGAGCGGGGGAACATTATGAGCAGTTCTTC. It codes for CASFGAGEHYEQFF.

V is TRBV12-3 or TRBV12-4 and J is TRBJ1-1, with a weak D call TRBD1 (6 bases). V lost 6 bases to trimming and J lost 5 bases, with 22 bases between them. The CDR3 is made up of 16 amino acids. This CDR3 reads CASSLTQRGARTEAFF. Here the CDR3 DNA reads TGTGCCAGCAGCCTCACCCAACGGGGGGCGAGGACTGAAGCTTTCTTT.